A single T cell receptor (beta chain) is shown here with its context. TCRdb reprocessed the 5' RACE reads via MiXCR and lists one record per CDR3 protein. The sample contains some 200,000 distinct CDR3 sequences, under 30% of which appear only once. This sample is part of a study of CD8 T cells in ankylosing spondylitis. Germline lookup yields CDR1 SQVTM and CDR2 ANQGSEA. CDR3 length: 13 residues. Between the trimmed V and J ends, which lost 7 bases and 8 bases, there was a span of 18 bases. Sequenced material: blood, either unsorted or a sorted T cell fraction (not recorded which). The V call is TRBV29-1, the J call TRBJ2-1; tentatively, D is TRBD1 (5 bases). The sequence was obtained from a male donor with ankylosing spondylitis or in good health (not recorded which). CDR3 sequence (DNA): TGCAGCGGGGGCCTCGGCGGTCCTGATGAGCAGTTCTTC. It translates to CSGGLGGPDEQFF.